This is a list of T cell receptor beta chains from one sample in a study of shared T cell receptors in the human thymus. The data were produced by immunoSEQ multiplex PCR, yet TCRdb's version contains in-frame clones alone and is incomplete. The sample yields 650,000 to 950,000 clones, approximately 83% seen once. The same sample was also studied in work on human thymus T cells.

Sequenced: thymocytes. The receptors derive from a girl less than two years old with a congenital heart defect. CDR3s include the opening cysteine and the closing phenylalanine or tryptophan. The order of the fields is V gene, J gene, clone size, D gene, CDR3 length, CDR3 DNA, CDR3 protein. D genes are given only for firm matches. Some rows mark clone size as missing; the rest say once, few, many or name a class of expanded clone.

TRBV7-8	TRBJ2-7	NA	NA	15	TGTGCCAGCAGCTTACCCGACAGGAGCTCCTACGAGCAGTACTTC	CASSLPDRSSYEQYF
TRBV19	TRBJ1-5	NA	NA	14	TGTGCCAGTAGTATAGAGGTAGTCGGGCAGCCCCAGCATTTT	CASSIEVVGQPQHF
TRBV7-9	TRBJ2-4	NA	TRBD1	12	TGTGCCAGCAGCTTAGTATTTGGACAGGGCGACTTC	CASSLVFGQGDF
TRBV14	TRBJ2-7	few	NA	15	TGTGCCAGCAGCCAAGAGTCCTCTCCGGGGTCCGAGCAGTACTTC	CASSQESSPGSEQYF
TRBV13	TRBJ2-7	NA	TRBD1	14	TGTGCCAGCAGCTTTGGCCTCGGCAGGGGGGAGCAGTACTTC	CASSFGLGRGEQYF
TRBV11-2	TRBJ2-7	NA	NA	15	TGTGCCAGCAGCTTAGAGGGACTCACCCCTTACGAGCAGTACTTC	CASSLEGLTPYEQYF
TRBV2	TRBJ1-2	NA	TRBD1	12	TGTGCCAGAAATACAGGGGGCAGTGGCTACACCTTC	CARNTGGSGYTF
TRBV28	TRBJ1-2	few	NA	16	TGTGCCAGCAGTTCCTGGGGAGGGTCCCTTAACTATGGCTACACCTTC	CASSSWGGSLNYGYTF
TRBV5-5	TRBJ2-5	NA	TRBD2	16	TGTGCCAGCAGCTTGCGCCGAAGGGGAGGGACGGAGACCCAGTACTTC	CASSLRRRGGTETQYF
TRBV6-1	TRBJ2-5	NA	TRBD1	15	TGTGCCAGCAGGCCGGGACAGGCAACCCAAGAGACCCAGTACTTC	CASRPGQATQETQYF
TRBV11-2	TRBJ1-5	NA	NA	15	TGTGCCAGCAGCTTAGATTGGGGGGTCAATCAGCCCCAGCATTTT	CASSLDWGVNQPQHF
TRBV6-5	TRBJ2-7	NA	TRBD1	15	TGTGCCACCTCTCCCCCGGGACAGGGAGGCGTCGAGCAGTACTTC	CATSPPGQGGVEQYF
TRBV6-5	TRBJ2-1	NA	TRBD1	16	TGTGCCAGCAGTTACTCGGACAGGGGAAAATGGAATGAGCAGTTCTTC	CASSYSDRGKWNEQFF
TRBV7-2	TRBJ1-4	NA	NA	14	TGTGCCAGCAGCCCGCCAGAGGCTAATGAAAAACTGTTTTTT	CASSPPEANEKLFF
TRBV28	TRBJ2-7	NA	NA	12	TGTGCCAGCAGTTCGAGGTCGGGAGTGCAGTACTTC	CASSSRSGVQYF
TRBV9	TRBJ1-1	NA	TRBD1	15	TGTGCCAGCAGCGTAGGGGACAGGAAGAACACTGAAGCTTTCTTT	CASSVGDRKNTEAFF
TRBV6-5	TRBJ1-1	NA	TRBD1	14	TGTGCCAGCAGTGAAGGGACAGTGAACACTGAAGCTTTCTTT	CASSEGTVNTEAFF
TRBV10-1	TRBJ1-5	NA	NA	12	TGCGCCAGCAGACCCAGGTGTCAGCCCCAGCATTTT	CASRPRCQPQHF
TRBV13	TRBJ2-7	NA	NA	13	TGTGCCAGCAGCTTGGCAGGGTGCGACGAGCAGTACTTC	CASSLAGCDEQYF
TRBV6-1	TRBJ1-1	NA	NA	14	TGTGCCAGCACCCTTAACGGAGAAAACACTGAAGCTTTCTTT	CASTLNGENTEAFF
TRBV9	TRBJ1-2	NA	TRBD1	17	TGTGCCAGCAGCGTAGGCGTCGGCCCCGGGACAGGGGATGGCTACACCTTC	CASSVGVGPGTGDGYTF
TRBV9	TRBJ1-3	few	NA	14	TGTGCCAGCAGCGTAGACAGGGCACGAAACACCATATATTTT	CASSVDRARNTIYF
TRBV19	TRBJ1-5	NA	TRBD1	15	TGTGCCAGTACCGATGAGGACAGGGGGGATCAGCCCCAGCATTTT	CASTDEDRGDQPQHF
TRBV28	TRBJ2-7	NA	TRBD1	14	TGTGCCAGCATTGGCGGGACAGGGGCCTACGAGCAGTACTTC	CASIGGTGAYEQYF
TRBV7-2	TRBJ1-5	NA	TRBD1	16	TGTGCCAGCAGCTTAGCCGACAGGGGTAGCAATCAGCCCCAGCATTTT	CASSLADRGSNQPQHF
TRBV6-1	TRBJ1-1	NA	NA	17	TGTGCCAGCAGTGAAGCGTATCGGGGGGGGAGAGCCACTGAAGCTTTCTTT	CASSEAYRGGRATEAFF